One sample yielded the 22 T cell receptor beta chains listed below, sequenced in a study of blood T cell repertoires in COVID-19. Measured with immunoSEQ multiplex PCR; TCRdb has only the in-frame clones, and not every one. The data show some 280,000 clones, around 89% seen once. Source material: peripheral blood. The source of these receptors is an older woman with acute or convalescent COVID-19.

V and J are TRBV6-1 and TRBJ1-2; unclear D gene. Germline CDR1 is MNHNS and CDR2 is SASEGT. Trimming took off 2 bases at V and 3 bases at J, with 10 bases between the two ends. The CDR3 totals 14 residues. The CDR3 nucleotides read TGTGCCAGCAGTGAACGGGGAGACGACTATGGCTACACCTTC. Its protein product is CASSERGDDYGYTF.

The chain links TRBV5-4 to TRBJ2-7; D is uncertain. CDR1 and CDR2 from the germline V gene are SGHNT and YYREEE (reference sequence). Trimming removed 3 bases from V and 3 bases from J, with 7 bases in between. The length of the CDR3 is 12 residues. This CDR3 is CASSYDNYEQYF. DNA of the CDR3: TGTGCCAGCAGCTATGACAACTACGAGCAGTACTTC.

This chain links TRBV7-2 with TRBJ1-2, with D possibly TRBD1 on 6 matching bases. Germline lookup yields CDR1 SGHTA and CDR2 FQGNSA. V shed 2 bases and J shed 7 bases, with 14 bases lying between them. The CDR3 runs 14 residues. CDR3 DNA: TGTGCCAGCAGCTTAAATGGTCCAGGGGCTGGCTACACCTTC. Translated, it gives CASSLNGPGAGYTF.

CDR3 in DNA: TGCGCCAGCAGCTCGCGACAGGGGGCGGACGGGGAGCTGTTTTTT. This gives the protein CASSSRQGADGELFF. The V call is TRBV5-1, the J call TRBJ2-2, with 10 nucleotides matching TRBD1. Trimming at V came to 3 bases and at J to 7 bases, leaving 6 bases not matched to a gene. CDR1 SGHRS and CDR2 YFSETQ come from the germline V gene. The CDR3 has 15 residues.

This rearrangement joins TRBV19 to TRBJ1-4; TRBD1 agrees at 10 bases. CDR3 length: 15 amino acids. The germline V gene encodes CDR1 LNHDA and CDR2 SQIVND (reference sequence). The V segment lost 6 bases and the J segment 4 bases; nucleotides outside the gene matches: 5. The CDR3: CASRPGTGVNEKLFF. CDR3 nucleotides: TGTGCCAGTAGACCCGGGACAGGGGTTAATGAAAAACTGTTTTTT.

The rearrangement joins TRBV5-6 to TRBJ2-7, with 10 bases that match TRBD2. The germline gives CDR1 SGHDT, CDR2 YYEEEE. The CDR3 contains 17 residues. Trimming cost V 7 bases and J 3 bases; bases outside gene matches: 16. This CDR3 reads CASSQGSTSGVIYEQYF. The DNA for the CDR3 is TGTGCCAGCTCCCAGGGATCAACTAGCGGGGTTATCTACGAGCAGTACTTC. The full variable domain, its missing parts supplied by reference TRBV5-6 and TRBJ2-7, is DAGVTQSPTHLIKTRGQQVTLRCSPKSGHDTVSWYQQALGQGPQFIFQYYEEEERQRGNFPDRFSGHQFPNYSSELNVNALLLGDSALYLCASSQGSTSGVIYEQYFGPGTRLTVT.

The CDR3, as DNA: TGTGCCAGCAGCGTAGGCTCCGACAGGGGGCGATACAATGAGCAGTTCTTC. Its protein is CASSVGSDRGRYNEQFF. The V gene is TRBV9, the J gene TRBJ2-1, with 10 bases matching TRBD1. CDR1 and CDR2 (germline): SGDLS, YYNGEE. V shed 0 bases and J 4 bases; nucleotides not matched to a gene: 7. The CDR3 is made up of 17 amino acids.

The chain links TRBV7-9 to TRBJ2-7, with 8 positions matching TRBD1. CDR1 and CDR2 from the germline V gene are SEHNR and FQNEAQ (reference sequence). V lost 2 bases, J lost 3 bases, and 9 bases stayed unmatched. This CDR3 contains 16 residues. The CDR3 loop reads CASSLLDRGLIYEQYF. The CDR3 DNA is TGTGCCAGCAGCTTATTAGACAGGGGACTTATCTACGAGCAGTACTTC.

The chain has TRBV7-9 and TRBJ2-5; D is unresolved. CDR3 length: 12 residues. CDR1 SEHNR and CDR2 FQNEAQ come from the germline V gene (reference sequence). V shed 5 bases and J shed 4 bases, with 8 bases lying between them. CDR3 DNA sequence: TGTGCCAGCAGCCCCTCCAGAGAGACCCAGTACTTC. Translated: CASSPSRETQYF.

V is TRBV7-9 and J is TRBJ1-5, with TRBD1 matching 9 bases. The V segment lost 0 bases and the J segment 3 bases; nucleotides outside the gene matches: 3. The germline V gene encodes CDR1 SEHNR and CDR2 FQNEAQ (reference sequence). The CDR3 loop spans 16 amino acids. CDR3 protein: CASSLATGGNNQPQHF. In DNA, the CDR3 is TGTGCCAGCAGCTTAGCGACAGGGGGGAACAATCAGCCCCAGCATTTT.

CDR3 in DNA: TGTGCCAGCAGCATGGCACCGACAGGGCTTGGCAATCAGCCCCAGCATTTT. Translation gives CASSMAPTGLGNQPQHF. The chain links TRBV5-6 to TRBJ1-5, with 7 bases lining up with TRBD1. The CDR3 is made up of 17 amino acids. CDR1 is SGHDT, CDR2 YYEEEE, per germline. Trimming at V came to 4 bases and at J to 2 bases, leaving 12 bases not matched to a gene.

The CDR3 spells CATSALRASGQWDTEQFF. In DNA form, the CDR3 reads TGTGCCACCAGTGCCCTTAGGGCTAGCGGCCAATGGGACACTGAGCAGTTCTTC. The chain combines TRBV24-1 with TRBJ2-1; D is perhaps TRBD2 (7 bases). V was shortened by 5 bases and J by 9 bases, with 28 bases between the two germline ends. Looked up from germline, CDR1 is KGHDR and CDR2 is SFDVKD. The CDR3 runs to 18 residues.

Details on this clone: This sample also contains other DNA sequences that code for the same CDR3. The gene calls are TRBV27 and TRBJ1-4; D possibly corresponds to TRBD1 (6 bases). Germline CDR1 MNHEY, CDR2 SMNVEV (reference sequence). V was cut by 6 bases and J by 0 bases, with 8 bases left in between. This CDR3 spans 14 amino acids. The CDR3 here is CASSRTATNEKLFF. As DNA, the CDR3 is TGTGCCAGCAGCCGGACAGCAACTAATGAAAAACTGTTTTTT.

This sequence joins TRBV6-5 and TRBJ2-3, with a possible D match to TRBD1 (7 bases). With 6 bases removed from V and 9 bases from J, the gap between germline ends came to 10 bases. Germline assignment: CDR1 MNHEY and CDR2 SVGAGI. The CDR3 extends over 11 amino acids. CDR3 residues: CASRAGQTQYF. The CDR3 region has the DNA TGTGCCAGCAGGGCGGGACAGACGCAGTATTTT.

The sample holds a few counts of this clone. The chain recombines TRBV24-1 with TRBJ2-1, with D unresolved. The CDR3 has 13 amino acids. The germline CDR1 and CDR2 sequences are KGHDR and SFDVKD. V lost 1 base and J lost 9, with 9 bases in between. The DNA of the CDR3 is TGTGCCACCAGTGATTTCCGGCAGCGTGAGCAGTTCTTC. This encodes CATSDFRQREQFF.

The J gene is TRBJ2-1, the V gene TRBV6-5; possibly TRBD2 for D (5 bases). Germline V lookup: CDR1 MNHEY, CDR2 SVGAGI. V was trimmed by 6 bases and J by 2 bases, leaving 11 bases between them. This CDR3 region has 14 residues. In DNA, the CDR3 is TGTGCCAGCAGCTCCTGGAGGACCTACAATGAGCAGTTCTTC. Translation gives CASSSWRTYNEQFF.

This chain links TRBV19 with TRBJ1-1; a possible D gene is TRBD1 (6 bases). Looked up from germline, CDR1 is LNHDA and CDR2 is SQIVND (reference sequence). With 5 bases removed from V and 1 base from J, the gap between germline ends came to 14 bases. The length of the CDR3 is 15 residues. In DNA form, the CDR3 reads TGTGCCAGTAGTGTTATCGGACAGCCGAACACTGAAGCTTTCTTT. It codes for CASSVIGQPNTEAFF.

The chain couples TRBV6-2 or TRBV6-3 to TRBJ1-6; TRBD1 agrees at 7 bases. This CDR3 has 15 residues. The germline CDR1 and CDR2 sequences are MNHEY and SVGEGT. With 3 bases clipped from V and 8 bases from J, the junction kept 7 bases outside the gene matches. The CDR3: CASSYRGGWDSPLHF. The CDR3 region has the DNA TGTGCCAGCAGTTATAGAGGGGGCTGGGATTCACCCCTCCACTTT.

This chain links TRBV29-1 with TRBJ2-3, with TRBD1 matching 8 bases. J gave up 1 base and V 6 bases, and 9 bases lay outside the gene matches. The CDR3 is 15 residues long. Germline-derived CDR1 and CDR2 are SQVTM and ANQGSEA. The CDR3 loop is CSVGWTGTRTDTQYF. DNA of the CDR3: TGCAGCGTCGGGTGGACAGGGACCCGCACAGATACGCAGTATTTT.

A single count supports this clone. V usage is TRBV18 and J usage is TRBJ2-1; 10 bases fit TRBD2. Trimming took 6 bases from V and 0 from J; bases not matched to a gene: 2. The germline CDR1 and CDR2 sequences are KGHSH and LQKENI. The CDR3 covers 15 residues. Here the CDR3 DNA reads TGTGCCAGCTCTGCTAGCGGGGGCTCCTACAATGAGCAGTTCTTC. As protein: CASSASGGSYNEQFF.

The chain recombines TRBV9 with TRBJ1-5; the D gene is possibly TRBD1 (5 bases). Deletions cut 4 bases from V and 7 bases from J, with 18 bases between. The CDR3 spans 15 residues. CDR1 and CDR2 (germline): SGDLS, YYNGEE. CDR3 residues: CASSLGVPGGQPQHF. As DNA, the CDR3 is TGTGCCAGCAGCCTCGGGGTCCCCGGGGGACAGCCCCAGCATTTT.

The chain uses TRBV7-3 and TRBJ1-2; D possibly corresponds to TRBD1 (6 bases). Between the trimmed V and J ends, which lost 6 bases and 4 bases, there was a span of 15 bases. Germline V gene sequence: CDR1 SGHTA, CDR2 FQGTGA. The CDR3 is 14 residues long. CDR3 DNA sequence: TGTGCCAGCAGTCCGGGGGGCGCTTCCTATGGCTACACCTTC. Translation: CASSPGGASYGYTF.